This T cell receptor beta chain was recovered during a study of spatial heterogeneity in lung cancer. Across the whole study: Sequences of the beta chain were consistently detected in greater numbers than alpha-chain sequences. On average, each unique TCR and UMI combination appeared more than ten times in raw reads.

CDR3 length equals 17 residues. CDR1 and CDR2 from the germline V gene are SGHTA and FQGNSA. Trimming took off 1 base at V and 0 bases at J, with 10 bases between the two ends. In its sample, this clonotype is medium-sized. With the library built for alpha chains, this beta chain is off target and its frequency is not meaningful. Documented time point: sample taken at primary tumor resection. Unsorted samples of tumor, nontumor lung or frozen PBMC had their whole RNA sequenced. The donor population consisted of roughly 70 patients with untreated, early-stage non-small cell lung cancer. In the library, each TCR cDNA molecule bore its own unique molecular identifier. TCRdb re-called the 5' RACE reads with MiXCR, one entry per CDR3 protein. Counted here are 9,500 to 15,000 distinct CDR3 sequences, approximately 6.2% occurring once; the ten biggest clones make up around 10%.

This TCR was recovered from a male donor with early-stage non-small cell lung cancer. The source was normal lung tissue next to the tumor, collected at surgery. The chain uses TRBV7-2 and TRBJ2-6; D call uncertain. CDR3 sequence reads: CASSLEARNSGANVLTF. CDR3 in DNA: TGTGCCAGCAGCTTAGAGGCCAGGAACTCTGGGGCCAACGTCCTGACTTTC.